This T cell receptor beta chain was sequenced during a study of blood T cell repertoires in COVID-19 (dated by TCRdb to about 2020). With respect to the entire study: Samples covering the acute and convalescent phases of COVID-19 were provided by collaborators in the United States, Italy and Spain. The repertoires were released in a freely available public database meant as a resource for research on the immune response to SARS-CoV-2. Where HLA class I and class II types were available, the types were taken from metadata supplied by the sample provider, not from assay-based typing. Subjects who had been exposed to COVID-19, were actively infected with it, or had recovered from it provided the deeply sampled blood TCRbeta repertoires that made up the dataset. The samples were drawn from two sources: the first 160 participants of the ongoing ImmuneRACE study, and 1,254 subjects contributed by 6 global collaborators. Sample metadata almost always included a de-identified subject ID, COVID-19 status, age in years and sex. The prospective study material was composed of cDNA or gDNA derived from T cells, B-cell-depleted T cells, or PBMCs. What the work shows at the level of the full study, not this receptor alone: The amount of clinical and demographic metadata varied by source and participant and was provided uncurated.

A word on this clone: Its antigen is still unknown. No quality values exist for individual bases; no much larger clone is one base distant.

V loses 5 bases at its end and J loses 6 bases; junction bases beyond the gene matches: 6. Reading the germline V gene gives CDR1 SGHDT and CDR2 YYEEEE. Counted from cysteine to phenylalanine, this CDR3 has 13 amino acids. Just the 39-base CDR3 DNA is kept, in frame starting at base 1. TCRbeta CDR3 regions were amplified from genomic DNA by means of the immunoSEQ Assay, a bias-controlled multiplex PCR. The study's processing was this. The number of nucleated cells in each sample was estimated by amplification of reference gene primers within the assay. Sequence reads were collapsed and filtered to measure the absolute abundance of every unique TCRbeta CDR3 rearrangement. Productive Simpson clonality was computed per sample as the square root of Simpson's diversity index over productive rearrangements. This immuneACCESS table, as held by TCRdb, lists in-frame sequences with V and J called but not all clones. Of the missing ones, under half trace to an unresolved V gene in checked studies; the others have no known cause. The D gene and trimming were derived from the DNA, and the V and J assignments and clone size from that table. This sample comprises a few hundred thousand clones, around nine tenths of them detected only once. The ten largest clonotypes hold under 6% of the sample.

Participants in the prospective study were aged about 18 to 100 years, lived in 24 United States geographic areas, and enrolled through a virtual design. In the prospective study, cohorts were assigned on the basis of participant-reported clinical history obtained from a screening survey and a study questionnaire. For ImmuneRACE Cohort 3, a participant was defined as recovered based on two consecutive negative NP/OP PCR tests, clearance by a healthcare professional, or resolution of symptoms. Mobile phlebotomists in the prospective study collected whole blood, serum and a nasopharyngeal or oropharyngeal swab from every participant. Over an approximately 2-month period, participants in the prospective study had the option of providing additional blood draws and questionnaires. Blood samples from the prospective study were shipped frozen or at room temperature prior to DNA extraction.

The clonotype comes from a young woman who had recovered from COVID-19. Here the chain combines TRBV5-6 and TRBJ1-1; the junction holds 8 bases that match TRBD1. The sample was PBMCs or T cells enriched from blood (not recorded which). Read as DNA, the sequence is TGTGCCAGCAGTTCGGGGACAGGCCCTGAAGCTTTCTTT. This yields the protein CASSSGTGPEAFF.